This T cell receptor beta chain was found in a study of blood T cell repertoires in COVID-19. The table came from immunoSEQ multiplex PCR; TCRdb's copy has only in-frame clones and leaves some out. The data show under 150,000 clones, more than 70% seen once. With 2 bases clipped from V and 5 bases from J, the junction kept 3 bases outside the gene matches. The CDR3 loop spans 15 amino acids. Germline V gene sequence: CDR1 MNHEY, CDR2 SVGEGT. Sequenced: PBMCs or T cells enriched from blood (not recorded which). The TCR originated in a middle-aged man with acute COVID-19. J is TRBJ1-1 and V is TRBV6-2 or TRBV6-3, with 12 nucleotides matching TRBD1. CDR3 protein: CASSYGTGGSTEAFF. The CDR3 DNA reads as TGTGCCAGCAGTTACGGGACAGGGGGCTCGACTGAAGCTTTCTTT.